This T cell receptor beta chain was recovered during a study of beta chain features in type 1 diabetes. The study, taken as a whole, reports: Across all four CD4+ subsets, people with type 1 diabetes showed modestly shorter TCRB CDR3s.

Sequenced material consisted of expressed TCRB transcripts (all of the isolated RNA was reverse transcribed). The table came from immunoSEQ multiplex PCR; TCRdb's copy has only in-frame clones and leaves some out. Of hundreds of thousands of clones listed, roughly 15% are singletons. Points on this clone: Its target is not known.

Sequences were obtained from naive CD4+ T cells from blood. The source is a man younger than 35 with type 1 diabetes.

Written as DNA, the CDR3 is TGCGCCAGCAGCCAATACCCCCCGGGACAGGGGCCGGGAAAATGGTGGGAGCAGTACTTC. This translates into CASSQYPPGQGPGKWWEQYF. The chain combines TRBV4-3 with TRBJ2-7; 10 nucleotides line up with TRBD1. Germline V gene data show CDR1 as LGHNA and CDR2 as YSLEER. CDR3 size: 20 residues. The trim removed 2 bases at V and 7 bases at J, leaving 23 bases unmatched.